This TCR beta chain appears in the sequencing data of a study of beta chain features in type 1 diabetes. Expressed TCRB transcripts were sequenced because the isolated RNA had all been reverse transcribed beforehand. Reads from naive, central memory and regulatory T cell samples averaged about 3.9 million. The protocol was immunoSEQ multiplex PCR, while the TCRdb copy is restricted to in-frame clones and leaves out a portion. The table has 200,000 to 300,000 clones, 25% to 35% seen once. Central memory, naive, regulatory and stem cell-like memory CD4+ cells were sorted by CD45RO/CCR7/CD25/CD127/CD95/CD27. Germline-derived CDR1 and CDR2 are SGHDN and FVKESK. The CDR3 covers 13 residues. Between the trimmed V and J ends, which lost 5 bases and 7 bases, there was a span of 12 bases.

The material sequenced was central memory CD4+ T cells from blood. This TCR was sampled from a man aged 25 to 40 in good health. The chain is built from TRBV14 and TRBJ2-1; the D gene is possibly TRBD2 (6 bases). The CDR3: CASSNPGGNEQFF. In DNA form, the CDR3 reads TGTGCCAGCAGCAATCCTGGGGGGAATGAGCAGTTCTTC.